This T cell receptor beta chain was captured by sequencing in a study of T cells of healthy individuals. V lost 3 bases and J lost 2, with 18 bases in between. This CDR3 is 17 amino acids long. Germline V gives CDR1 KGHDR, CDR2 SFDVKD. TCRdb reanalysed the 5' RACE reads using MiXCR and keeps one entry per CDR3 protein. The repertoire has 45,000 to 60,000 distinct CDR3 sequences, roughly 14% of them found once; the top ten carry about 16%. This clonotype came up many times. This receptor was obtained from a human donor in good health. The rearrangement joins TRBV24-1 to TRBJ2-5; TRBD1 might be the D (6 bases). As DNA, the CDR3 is TGTGCCACCAGTGATAGCGACGGCAGGGGACCACAAGAGACCCAGTACTTC. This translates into CATSDSDGRGPQETQYF.